This is a list of T cell receptor beta chains from one sample in a study of blood T cell repertoires in COVID-19. Generated by immunoSEQ multiplex PCR, the TCRdb table keeps only in-frame clones and is missing some. Counted here are around 63,000 clones, about two thirds occurring once; the ten biggest clones make up approximately 4.8%. Sequencing was done on a sample of peripheral blood. The receptor source for this set is a woman between 70 and 85 years old with COVID-19, enrolled during active disease. Both conserved end residues are part of each CDR3. The D gene is left open where the match is weak. Clone size is given for some rows only: seen once, a few or many times, or a class if the clone is expanded.

abundance	len	d_gene	j_gene	v_gene	CDR3nt	CDR3aa
.	15	.	TRBJ1-1	TRBV6-5	TGTGCCAGCAGTTACTCAGTACTCATGAACACTGAAGCTTTCTTT	CASSYSVLMNTEAFF
.	12	TRBD1	TRBJ2-1	TRBV6-5	TGTGCCAGCAGATCACAGGGGGCTAGGCAGTTCTTC	CASRSQGARQFF
.	15	TRBD2	TRBJ2-1	TRBV5-1	TGCGCCAGCAGCACCCTAGCGGGGGGGCCAAATGAGCAGTTCTTC	CASSTLAGGPNEQFF
.	16	.	TRBJ2-1	TRBV7-2	TGTGCCAGCAGCTTAGGAGGGCCAGGAGGGTTTGATGAGCAGTTCTTC	CASSLGGPGGFDEQFF
.	14	TRBD2	TRBJ2-1	TRBV27	TGTGCCAGCAGTTTAGGGACTAGGGGGGATGAGCAGTTCTTC	CASSLGTRGDEQFF
.	12	.	TRBJ1-4	TRBV5-1	TGCGCCAGCAGCCCGGGGGGAGAAAAACTGTTTTTT	CASSPGGEKLFF
few	16	.	TRBJ1-2	TRBV3-1/TRBV3-2	TGTGCCAGCAGCCAATTAAGGACGGGGGGCAGCTATGGCTACACCTTC	CASSQLRTGGSYGYTF
.	14	.	TRBJ1-2	TRBV19	TGTGCCAGTAGTATAGGGGGGGACCCCCGTGGCTACACCTTC	CASSIGGDPRGYTF
.	14	.	TRBJ1-1	TRBV4-3	TGCGCCAGCAGCACAGGACGGTCGAACACTGAAGCTTTCTTT	CASSTGRSNTEAFF
.	16	TRBD1	TRBJ2-1	TRBV27	TGTGCCAGCAGCAACCTCCAGGGGGCGGGGTACAATGAGCAGTTCTTC	CASSNLQGAGYNEQFF